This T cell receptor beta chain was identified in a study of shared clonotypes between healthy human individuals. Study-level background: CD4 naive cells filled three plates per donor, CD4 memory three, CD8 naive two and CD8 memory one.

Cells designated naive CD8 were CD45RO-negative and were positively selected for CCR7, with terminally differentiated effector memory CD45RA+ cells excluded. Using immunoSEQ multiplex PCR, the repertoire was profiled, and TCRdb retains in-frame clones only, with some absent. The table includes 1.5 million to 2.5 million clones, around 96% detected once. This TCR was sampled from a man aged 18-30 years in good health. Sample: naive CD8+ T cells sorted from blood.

DNA for the CDR3: TGTGCCAGCAGTTATACCACAGACTCCTACGAGCAGTACTTC. Its translation is CASSYTTDSYEQYF. The chain is built from TRBV28 and TRBJ2-7; D remains unclear. The CDR3 totals 14 residues. From germline, CDR1 is MDHEN and CDR2 SYDVKM. The V end was cut by 4 bases, the J end by 0 bases, with 10 bases between.